The following is a T cell receptor (beta chain) sequence with its context. Antigen specificity is unknown. The entry originates in a study of T-cell memory formation after mild COVID-19. Study-wide findings and caveats: Mainly CM and EM harbored the contracting CD4+ clones; mainly EMRA harbored the CD8+ ones.

TCRdb ran MiXCR on the 5' RACE reads and lists one entry per CDR3 protein. The repertoire consists of about 320,000 distinct CDR3 sequences, with approximately 15% occurring once and the leading ten covering around 20%. The CDR3 extends over 15 amino acids. V gave up 4 bases and J gave up 4 bases; unmatched junction bases: 6. CDR1 and CDR2 from the germline V gene are LGHDT and YNNKEL (reference sequence). The chain has TRBV3-1 and TRBJ1-2; 10 bases are a match to TRBD1. The sequenced sample was PBMCs or a T cell subset sorted from them (not recorded which). This clonotype was sampled from a man aged 18 to 35 who had mild COVID-19 (a few samples of this study predate the infection). Cell type and time point are not known. The CDR3 nucleotides are TGTGCCAGCAGCCGCATGGGACAGGGGAGCTATGGCTACACCTTC. Protein: CASSRMGQGSYGYTF.